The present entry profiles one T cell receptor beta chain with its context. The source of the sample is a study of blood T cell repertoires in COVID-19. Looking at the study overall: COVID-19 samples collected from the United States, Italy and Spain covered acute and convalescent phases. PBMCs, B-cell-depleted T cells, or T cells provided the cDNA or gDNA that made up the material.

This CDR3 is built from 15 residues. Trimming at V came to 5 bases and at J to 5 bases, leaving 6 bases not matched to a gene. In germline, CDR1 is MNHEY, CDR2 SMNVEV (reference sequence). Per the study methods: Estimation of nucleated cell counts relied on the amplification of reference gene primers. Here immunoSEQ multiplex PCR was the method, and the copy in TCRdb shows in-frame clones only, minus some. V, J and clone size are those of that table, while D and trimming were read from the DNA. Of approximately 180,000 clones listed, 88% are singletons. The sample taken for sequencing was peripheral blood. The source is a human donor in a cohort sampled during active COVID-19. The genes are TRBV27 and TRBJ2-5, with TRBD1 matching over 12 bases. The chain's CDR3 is CASSTGQGARETQYF. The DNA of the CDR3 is TGTGCCAGCAGTACGGGACAGGGGGCGAGGGAGACCCAGTACTTC.